Shown below are 29 T cell receptor beta chains from a single sample sequenced in a study of blood T cell repertoires in COVID-19. Data came from immunoSEQ multiplex PCR; TCRdb stores just in-frame clones and leaves some out. The repertoire has roughly 180,000 clones, about 84% of them found once; the top ten carry about 9.6%. Sequenced input: PBMCs or T cells enriched from blood (not recorded which). These receptor sequences come from a woman in her twenties or thirties who had recovered from COVID-19.

This sequence joins TRBV28 and TRBJ2-3; 8 nucleotides align to TRBD1. The germline V gene encodes CDR1 MDHEN and CDR2 SYDVKM. Trimming took 5 bases from V and 1 from J; bases not matched to a gene: 14. The CDR3 has 18 residues. CDR3 nucleotides: TGTGCCAGCAGTCGTACTCGACAGGGGAGGATGGGCACAGATACGCAGTATTTT. It yields the protein CASSRTRQGRMGTDTQYF.

The V call is TRBV28, the J call TRBJ2-6; D is perhaps TRBD2 (6 bases). The CDR3 is 14 amino acids. Per germline, CDR1 MDHEN and CDR2 SYDVKM. Trimming stripped 9 bases from V and 0 bases from J, with 9 bases between. CDR3 in DNA: TGTGCCAGTGCCGGGAGCTCTGGGGCCAACGTCCTGACTTTC. This translates into CASAGSSGANVLTF.

The chain carries TRBV9 and TRBJ2-7, with 7 nucleotides matching TRBD2. Germline trimming cut 0 bases from V and 3 bases from J; bases unmatched to any gene: 6. Germline CDR1 reads SGDLS; CDR2 reads YYNGEE. The CDR3 runs to 15 residues. The CDR3 DNA sequence: TGTGCCAGCAGCGTAGCTCTAGCGGACCACTACGAGCAGTACTTC. This sequence encodes CASSVALADHYEQYF.

The rearrangement joins TRBV27 to TRBJ2-7, with 7 bases that match TRBD1. Germline trimming cut 4 bases from V and 0 bases from J; bases unmatched to any gene: 6. The CDR3 extends over 15 amino acids. Germline CDR1 reads MNHEY; CDR2 reads SMNVEV (reference sequence). The DNA of the CDR3 is TGTGCCAGCAGTTCCCGGGACAGCAACTCCTACGAGCAGTACTTC. It is translated as CASSSRDSNSYEQYF.

The CDR3 spells CACTGIPSDTQYF. The CDR3 DNA reads TGTGCCTGTACAGGGATCCCATCGGATACGCAGTATTTT. V is TRBV30 and J is TRBJ2-3; possible D gene TRBD1, 6 bases. The CDR3 loop spans 13 amino acids. Germline V CDR1 and CDR2: GTSNPN, SVGIG (reference sequence). Trimming took 6 bases from V and 6 from J, leaving 16 bases between them.

The chain joins TRBV11-2 to TRBJ1-1, with 8 bases that match TRBD1. The CDR3 has 13 amino acids. Germline CDR1 SGHAT, CDR2 FQNNGV. The J segment lost 4 bases and the V segment lost 5 bases, leaving 3 bases of the junction unmatched. The CDR3 DNA reads as TGTGCCAGCAGCCATACAGGGGGCACTGAAGCTTTCTTT. Encoded protein: CASSHTGGTEAFF.

Turning to this clone: In the same sample, other DNA sequences code for this CDR3. The chain combines TRBV28 with TRBJ2-1; unclear D gene. Germline CDR1 is MDHEN and CDR2 is SYDVKM. V was pared by 5 bases and J by 4 bases, with 3 bases between. This CDR3 has 11 amino acids. The CDR3, as DNA: TGTGCCAGCAGTACTTACAATGAGCAGTTCTTC. It translates to CASSTYNEQFF.

The chain uses TRBV10-2 and TRBJ2-7; D perhaps matches TRBD2 (6 bases). Germline V lookup: CDR1 WSHSY, CDR2 SAAADI. The CDR3 consists of 18 residues. Trimming shortened V by 2 bases and J by 6 bases, and 26 bases separated the two germline ends. Here the CDR3 reads CASSETWRRGVRLCEQYF. CDR3 coding DNA: TGCGCCAGCAGTGAGACTTGGAGGAGGGGAGTTCGTCTCTGCGAGCAGTACTTC.

This clone was detected a few times. The J gene is TRBJ2-2, the V gene TRBV10-3; 10 bases are shared with TRBD1. The V gene end was trimmed by 3 bases and the J gene end by 4 bases; junction bases not matched to a gene: 11. CDR3 length equals 18 residues. Germline CDR1 and CDR2: ENHRY and SYGVKD. CDR3 sequence: CAISEQKGTGVPTGELFF. The CDR3 DNA reads TGTGCCATCAGTGAACAGAAGGGGACAGGGGTCCCCACCGGGGAGCTGTTTTTT.

The chain uses TRBV7-2 and TRBJ1-4, with D perhaps matching TRBD1 (5 bases). V was trimmed by 1 base and J by 13 bases, leaving 10 bases between them. The germline V gene encodes CDR1 SGHTA and CDR2 FQGNSA. The CDR3 is 12 amino acids. The CDR3 loop reads CASSLVGRALFF. The CDR3 DNA reads as TGTGCCAGCAGCTTAGTCGGCAGGGCACTGTTTTTT. Combining the CDR3 with reference TRBV7-2 and TRBJ1-4 gives the whole variable domain GAGVSQSPSNKVTEKGKDVELRCDPISGHTALYWYRQSLGQGLEFLIYFQGNSAPDKSGLPSDRFSAERTGGSVSTLTIQRTQQEDSAVYLCASSLVGRALFFGSGTQLSVL.

The rearrangement joins TRBV7-9 to TRBJ1-5, with unresolved D. Trimming pared 4 bases from V and 3 bases from J, leaving 10 bases between. The CDR3 loop spans 14 amino acids. From germline, CDR1 is SEHNR and CDR2 FQNEAQ (reference sequence). CDR3 region: CASSSTDFNQPQHF. The CDR3 DNA is TGTGCCAGCAGCTCTACAGATTTCAATCAGCCCCAGCATTTT.

V usage is TRBV27 and J usage is TRBJ1-1; the D gene is possibly TRBD1 (6 bases). Between the trimmed V and J ends, which lost 4 bases and 4 bases, there was a span of 13 bases. Germline assignment: CDR1 MNHEY and CDR2 SMNVEV (reference sequence). The CDR3 consists of 14 residues. CDR3 residues: CASSSGRGVTEAFF. The CDR3, as DNA: TGTGCCAGCAGTTCCGGGAGGGGGGTCACTGAAGCTTTCTTT.

This chain links TRBV10-3 with TRBJ2-1; 14 bases agree with TRBD2. There are 14 residues in the CDR3. Germline CDR1 is ENHRY and CDR2 is SYGVKD. V lost 8 bases to trimming and J lost 12 bases; unmatched junction nucleotides: 9. The CDR3 loop reads CAIGSGTSGSAQFF. CDR3 in DNA: TGTGCCATCGGATCCGGGACTAGCGGGAGCGCGCAGTTCTTC.

Here the CDR3 reads CASSFQIQGSGELFF. In DNA form, the CDR3 reads TGTGCCAGCAGTTTTCAAATACAGGGATCCGGGGAGCTGTTTTTT. This chain joins TRBV28 and TRBJ2-2, with D perhaps TRBD1 (6 bases). The V gene's germline CDR1 is MDHEN and CDR2 SYDVKM. Trimming took off 3 bases at V and 6 bases at J, with 14 bases between the two ends. The CDR3 runs to 15 residues.

The chain employs TRBV2 and TRBJ2-1, with 7 bases lining up with TRBD1. CDR1 and CDR2 from the germline V gene are SNHLY and FYNNEI. V lost 4 bases and J lost 4; bases outside the gene matches: 7. The CDR3 extends over 15 amino acids. The CDR3 nucleotides read TGTGCCAGCAGTGTCAACAGGGGCGGGTACAATGAGCAGTTCTTC. As protein: CASSVNRGGYNEQFF.

This clone was seen only a few times. This chain connects TRBV3-1 (or the pseudogene TRBV3-2) to TRBJ1-5, with 8 bases matching TRBD1. V was pared by 5 bases and J by 7 bases, with 4 bases of the junction left unmatched. CDR1 and CDR2 from the germline V gene are LGHDT and YNNKEL (reference sequence). The length of the CDR3 is 13 residues. The CDR3 protein is CASSYRGSQPQHF. In DNA, the CDR3 is TGTGCCAGCAGCTACAGGGGGAGCCAGCCCCAGCATTTT.

The rearrangement links TRBV6-2 or TRBV6-3 to TRBJ1-6, with D perhaps TRBD1 (5 bases). Trimming cost V 6 bases and J 5 bases, with 11 bases left between them. The CDR3 runs 14 residues. CDR1 and CDR2 from the germline V gene are MNHEY and SVGEGT. CDR3 in amino acids: CASSRGHDNSPLHF. The DNA of the CDR3 is TGTGCCAGCAGCCGCGGACACGATAATTCACCCCTCCACTTT.

This chain uses TRBV6-9 with TRBJ2-3, with D maybe TRBD2 (6 bases). Germline CDR1 is MNHGY and CDR2 is SVAAGI. The ends were cut back, 2 bases at V and 5 bases at J, with 14 bases in the middle. The CDR3 extends over 15 amino acids. This CDR3 is CASSYRAGLQDTQYF. DNA of the CDR3: TGTGCCAGCAGTTATCGAGCGGGCCTGCAAGATACGCAGTATTTT.

The chain has TRBV2 and TRBJ2-5; D might be TRBD1 (5 bases). The CDR3 is 15 amino acids. The germline V and J ends were trimmed by 5 bases and 2 bases, with 15 bases remaining between them. In germline, CDR1 is SNHLY, CDR2 FYNNEI. This CDR3 reads CASSREGAQQETQYF. The CDR3 DNA is TGTGCCAGCAGTCGCGAAGGGGCGCAACAAGAGACCCAGTACTTC. The whole variable domain, remainder taken from reference TRBV2 and TRBJ2-5, is EPEVTQTPSHQVTQMGQEVILRCVPISNHLYFYWYRQILGQKVEFLVSFYNNEISEKSEIFDDQFSVERPDGSNFTLKIRSTKLEDSAMYFCASSREGAQQETQYFGPGTRLLVL.

The chain carries TRBV27 and TRBJ2-7; 11 bases fit TRBD2. V lost 1 base and J lost 2; bases outside the gene matches: 7. Germline CDR1 and CDR2: MNHEY and SMNVEV (reference sequence). CDR3 length: 17 residues. CDR3 in amino acids: CASSLYLSGRAPYEQYF. The CDR3 DNA reads TGTGCCAGCAGTTTATACCTTAGCGGGAGGGCCCCCTACGAGCAGTACTTC.

The chain carries TRBV5-6 and TRBJ2-5; D possibly corresponds to TRBD1 (7 bases). Trimming shortened V by 4 bases and J by 3 bases, and 10 bases separated the two germline ends. CDR3 length equals 13 residues. Germline CDR1 is SGHDT and CDR2 is YYEEEE. The CDR3 DNA reads as TGTGCCAGCAGCGGGGGGACAGAAGAGACCCAGTACTTC. Translating it yields CASSGGTEETQYF.

A note on this clone: Distinct nucleotide sequences in the sample also encode this CDR3. This chain joins TRBV5-1 and TRBJ2-5; TRBD1 matches at 9 bases. The trim removed 4 bases at V and 5 bases at J, leaving 6 bases unmatched. The CDR3 totals 14 residues. Germline V CDR1 and CDR2: SGHRS, YFSETQ. The CDR3 DNA reads TGCGCCAGCAGCCCAACAGGGGGCGGTGAGACCCAGTACTTC. This translates into CASSPTGGGETQYF.

The gene calls are TRBV24-1 and TRBJ2-1; no firm D call. Germline CDR1 reads KGHDR; CDR2 reads SFDVKD. The length of the CDR3 is 13 residues. V was pared by 5 bases and J by 6 bases, with 10 bases between. DNA for the CDR3: TGTGCCACCAGTGTCGTTGAGTCCAATGAGCAGTTCTTC. The encoded protein is CATSVVESNEQFF.

V is TRBV28 and J is TRBJ2-7, with 8 nucleotides matching TRBD1. Germline V CDR1 and CDR2: MDHEN, SYDVKM. This CDR3 has 13 amino acids. V lost 6 bases to trimming and J lost 3 bases; unmatched junction nucleotides: 4. The CDR3: CASSPGGIYEQYF. The CDR3 DNA reads TGTGCCAGCAGCCCAGGGGGCATCTACGAGCAGTACTTC.

The genes are TRBV6-1 and TRBJ2-5; 10 bases agree with TRBD2. The germline V gene has CDR1 MNHNS and CDR2 SASEGT. This CDR3 is built from 18 residues. After removal of 2 bases from V and 3 bases from J, the junction contained 12 bases not matched to a gene. The CDR3 is CASSEYLVTGTSEETQYF. In DNA form, the CDR3 reads TGTGCCAGCAGTGAATATCTGGTAACCGGGACTAGCGAAGAGACCCAGTACTTC.

This sequence joins TRBV28 and TRBJ2-1; 10 bases line up with TRBD2. Germline CDR1 and CDR2: MDHEN and SYDVKM. The V and J ends lost 3 bases and 9 bases, in that order; junction bases with no gene match: 17. CDR3 length equals 18 residues. CDR3 coding DNA: TGTGCCAGCAGTTTGGGGCTAGCGGGAGTTAAAGGGCGTGCTGAGCAGTTCTTC. This codes for CASSLGLAGVKGRAEQFF.

The chain joins TRBV5-4 to TRBJ2-7; 8 nucleotides agree with TRBD1. Unmatched junction bases numbered 3, after V lost 4 bases and J lost 0 bases. The CDR3 has 14 amino acids. CDR1 is SGHNT, CDR2 YYREEE, per germline (reference sequence). The CDR3 DNA sequence: TGTGCCAGCAGCCGACAGGGGAACTCCTACGAGCAGTACTTC. The encoded protein is CASSRQGNSYEQYF.

This chain connects TRBV14 to TRBJ2-2; tentative D call: TRBD1 (6 bases). Trimming stripped 4 bases from V and 9 bases from J, with 12 bases between. From germline, CDR1 is SGHDN and CDR2 FVKESK. The CDR3 is 13 amino acids. In DNA, the CDR3 is TGTGCCAGCAGCCTCGAGGGGGTCCGGGAGCTGTTTTTT. Amino acid sequence: CASSLEGVRELFF.

A note on this clone: Other nucleotide sequences from this sample produce the same CDR3. The genes are TRBV19 and TRBJ2-2, with D possibly TRBD1 on 6 matching bases. The CDR3 loop spans 14 amino acids. In germline, CDR1 is LNHDA, CDR2 SQIVND (reference sequence). V lost 4 bases and J 3 bases, leaving 9 bases between the germline ends. The CDR3 here is CASSSTGYTGELFF. In nucleotides, the CDR3 is TGTGCCAGTAGTAGTACAGGGTACACCGGGGAGCTGTTTTTT.